This is a list of T cell receptor beta chains from one sample in a study of blood T cell repertoires in COVID-19. The repertoire was sequenced with immunoSEQ multiplex PCR; TCRdb's copy has only in-frame clones and lacks some. The sample has approximately 220,000 clones; approximately 81% are singletons. Sample: peripheral blood. Receptors originate from a woman older than 75 with acute or convalescent COVID-19. The CDR3 runs from the conserved cysteine through the conserved F or W. D genes are given only for firm matches. Clone size is not always given. Where it is, it says once, few, many or a class for expanded clones.

v_call: TRBV11-2
d_call: NA
clone_size: NA
j_call: TRBJ2-7
cdr3_aa: CASSLDPSSYEQYF
cdr3_nt: TGTGCCAGCAGCTTAGATCCTAGCTCCTACGAGCAGTACTTC

v_call: TRBV6-1
d_call: TRBD1
clone_size: NA
j_call: TRBJ1-4
cdr3_aa: CASSDFDPGTGHEKLFF
cdr3_nt: TGTGCCAGCAGTGACTTTGACCCCGGGACAGGGCATGAAAAACTGTTTTTT

v_call: TRBV3-1/TRBV3-2
d_call: TRBD2
clone_size: NA
j_call: TRBJ2-5
cdr3_aa: CASSHLAAKETQYF
cdr3_nt: TGTGCCAGCAGCCACCTAGCGGCAAAAGAGACCCAGTACTTC

v_call: TRBV5-1
d_call: TRBD1
clone_size: once
j_call: TRBJ2-7
cdr3_aa: CASSLSAGQAYEQYF
cdr3_nt: TGCGCCAGCAGCTTGTCCGCGGGACAGGCCTACGAGCAGTACTTC

v_call: TRBV30
d_call: NA
clone_size: NA
j_call: TRBJ1-2
cdr3_aa: CAWSEQGLTF
cdr3_nt: TGTGCCTGGAGTGAACAGGGTTTGACCTTC

v_call: TRBV4-1
d_call: NA
clone_size: NA
j_call: TRBJ1-1
cdr3_aa: CASSQDTGGNTEAFF
cdr3_nt: TGCGCCAGCAGCCAAGATACAGGCGGGAACACTGAAGCTTTCTTT

v_call: TRBV28
d_call: NA
clone_size: NA
j_call: TRBJ2-2
cdr3_aa: CASNDQGNSNTGELFF
cdr3_nt: TGTGCCAGCAACGATCAGGGGAACTCGAACACCGGGGAGCTGTTTTTT

v_call: TRBV27
d_call: NA
clone_size: NA
j_call: TRBJ2-6
cdr3_aa: CASSLGKGVSGANVLTF
cdr3_nt: TGTGCCAGCAGTTTGGGGAAGGGGGTCTCTGGGGCCAACGTCCTGACTTTC

v_call: TRBV10-1
d_call: NA
clone_size: NA
j_call: TRBJ2-2
cdr3_aa: CASSLNRQANTGELFF
cdr3_nt: TGCGCCAGCAGTCTTAACAGACAAGCGAACACCGGGGAGCTGTTTTTT

v_call: TRBV9
d_call: TRBD2
clone_size: many
j_call: TRBJ2-3
cdr3_aa: CASSAASGSTDTQYF
cdr3_nt: TGTGCCAGCAGCGCGGCTAGCGGCAGCACAGATACGCAGTATTTT

v_call: TRBV3-1/TRBV3-2
d_call: TRBD2
clone_size: NA
j_call: TRBJ2-5
cdr3_aa: CASSQRGLAGGQYQETQYF
cdr3_nt: TGTGCCAGCAGCCAAAGGGGACTAGCGGGAGGGCAGTACCAAGAGACCCAGTACTTC

v_call: TRBV19
d_call: TRBD1
clone_size: once
j_call: TRBJ2-6
cdr3_aa: CASRRGTGGRAGANVLTF
cdr3_nt: TGTGCCAGTAGAAGGGGGACAGGGGGAAGAGCTGGGGCCAACGTCCTGACTTTC

v_call: TRBV6-2/TRBV6-3
d_call: NA
clone_size: few
j_call: TRBJ2-1
cdr3_aa: CASSYSRTVENNEQFF
cdr3_nt: TGTGCCAGCAGTTACTCGCGGACAGTAGAGAACAATGAGCAGTTCTTC

v_call: TRBV18
d_call: NA
clone_size: NA
j_call: TRBJ1-1
cdr3_aa: CASSPPSPQGNTEAFF
cdr3_nt: TGTGCCAGCTCACCACCGTCCCCCCAGGGGAACACTGAAGCTTTCTTT

v_call: TRBV7-7
d_call: TRBD1
clone_size: NA
j_call: TRBJ2-2
cdr3_aa: CASSSGTGGNTGELFF
cdr3_nt: TGTGCTAGCAGTTCCGGGACAGGGGGAAACACCGGGGAGCTGTTTTTT

v_call: TRBV19
d_call: TRBD2
clone_size: NA
j_call: TRBJ2-2
cdr3_aa: CASSIRAAGGTGELFF
cdr3_nt: TGTGCCAGTAGTATACGCGCAGCGGGAGGGACCGGGGAGCTGTTTTTT

v_call: TRBV4-1
d_call: NA
clone_size: NA
j_call: TRBJ1-3
cdr3_aa: CASSQEAAATGNTIYF
cdr3_nt: TGCGCCAGCAGCCAAGAAGCGGCAGCCACTGGAAACACCATATATTTT

v_call: TRBV14
d_call: NA
clone_size: NA
j_call: TRBJ2-4
cdr3_aa: CASSSSQAFVKNIQYF
cdr3_nt: TGTGCCAGCAGCTCCTCCCAGGCTTTCGTCAAAAACATTCAGTACTTC

v_call: TRBV5-1
d_call: TRBD2
clone_size: NA
j_call: TRBJ2-1
cdr3_aa: CASSLVGSGDLSSYNEQFF
cdr3_nt: TGCGCCAGCAGCTTGGTGGGTAGCGGGGACCTGAGCTCCTACAATGAGCAGTTCTTC

v_call: TRBV30
d_call: TRBD1
clone_size: once
j_call: TRBJ1-6
cdr3_aa: CAWSVQGGDSPLHF
cdr3_nt: TGTGCCTGGAGTGTACAGGGGGGGGATTCACCCCTCCACTTT

v_call: TRBV30
d_call: NA
clone_size: NA
j_call: TRBJ1-5
cdr3_aa: CAWSVTTARKPQHF
cdr3_nt: TGTGCCTGGAGTGTGACGACTGCTAGGAAACCCCAGCATTTT

v_call: TRBV2
d_call: TRBD1
clone_size: NA
j_call: TRBJ1-2
cdr3_aa: CASSPWTGARDYGYTF
cdr3_nt: TGTGCCAGCAGCCCATGGACAGGGGCTCGGGACTATGGCTACACCTTC

v_call: TRBV14
d_call: TRBD2
clone_size: NA
j_call: TRBJ2-3
cdr3_aa: CASSQTSGYTDTQYF
cdr3_nt: TGTGCCAGCAGCCAAACTAGCGGCTACACAGATACGCAGTATTTT

v_call: TRBV27
d_call: TRBD1
clone_size: NA
j_call: TRBJ1-2
cdr3_aa: CASSLLSSQGAYGYTF
cdr3_nt: TGTGCCAGCAGTTTACTCTCATCCCAGGGGGCCTATGGCTACACCTTC